The clone carrying this T cell receptor beta chain was detected a few times. Its antigen is as yet unknown. This sample stems from a study of cytomegalovirus exposure and HLA in healthy donors. The CDR3 runs 16 residues. Germline CDR1 and CDR2: SGHTA and FQGTGA. J gave up 15 bases and V 1 base, and 13 bases lay outside the gene matches. Study findings and constraints: TCR beta chains associated with HLA were, in a later analysis, more clonally expanded than equally common others.

The PCR ran on 60 Vbeta and 13 Jbeta primers. The method was immunoSEQ multiplex PCR; TCRdb's version includes in-frame clones alone and lacks a portion of them. Among roughly 190,000 clones listed, roughly 9.4% were seen once. The TCR was taken from a woman younger than 45 in good health and CMV-seropositive. Specimen: PBMCs. The chain has TRBV7-3 and TRBJ2-1, with TRBD2 matching over 12 bases. CDR3 amino acids: CASSLSGTSGRSIPFF. The DNA for the CDR3 is TGTGCCAGCAGCTTAAGCGGTACTAGCGGGAGGTCAATACCGTTCTTC.